One and the same sample provided the 23 T cell receptor beta chains below, sequenced in a study of cytomegalovirus exposure and HLA in healthy donors. The PCR employed 60 Vbeta primers together with 13 Jbeta primers. Repertoires were generated with immunoSEQ multiplex PCR, while TCRdb's copy carries only in-frame clones and drops some. The table has 100,000 to 150,000 clones, 65% to 85% seen once. The specimen was PBMCs. The receptors come from a man aged 50 or older in good health and CMV-seronegative.

The chain combines TRBV27 with TRBJ2-7; 14 bases are shared with TRBD2. The ends lost 7 bases at V and 7 bases at J; junction bases unmatched: 21. The CDR3 covers 19 residues. Germline V lookup: CDR1 MNHEY, CDR2 SMNVEV (reference sequence). CDR3 coding DNA: TGTGCCAGCACCCCCCCCGGGACTAGCGGGAGAAGTTGTCGGTGGGAGCAGTACTTC. It specifies CASTPPGTSGRSCRWEQYF.

V gene TRBV11-2 combines with J gene TRBJ2-6; TRBD1 matches 8 bases. The CDR3 extends over 17 amino acids. The J segment lost 0 bases and the V segment lost 8 bases, leaving 9 bases of the junction unmatched. The V gene's germline CDR1 is SGHAT and CDR2 FQNNGV. Here the CDR3 DNA reads TGTGCCAGCGGGACAGGAGGGAGACTCTCTGGGGCCAACGTCCTGACTTTC. Amino acids: CASGTGGRLSGANVLTF.

The V and J genes are TRBV19 and TRBJ1-5; D possibly corresponds to TRBD1 (6 bases). Germline CDR1 LNHDA, CDR2 SQIVND (reference sequence). The CDR3 consists of 16 residues. Trimming took off 7 bases at V and 2 bases at J, with 18 bases between the two ends. CDR3 loop: CASTNTGGRGNQPQHF. In DNA form, the CDR3 reads TGTGCCAGTACCAATACGGGGGGGCGCGGCAATCAGCCCCAGCATTTT.

This chain uses TRBV10-3 with TRBJ2-7; TRBD2 aligns across 10 bases. Germline CDR1 is ENHRY and CDR2 is SYGVKD. This CDR3 comprises 14 residues. With V trimmed by 6 bases and J by 2 bases, 4 bases remained unmatched. DNA of the CDR3: TGTGCCATCAGGACCGGGACTAGCGCCTACGAGCAGTACTTC. The encoded protein is CAIRTGTSAYEQYF.

The rearrangement uses TRBV9 and TRBJ2-7; D perhaps matches TRBD2 (5 bases). With 4 bases removed from V and 3 bases from J, the gap between germline ends came to 14 bases. The germline V gene has CDR1 SGDLS and CDR2 YYNGEE. CDR3 length: 14 residues. Here the CDR3 reads CASSPQASSYEQYF. The CDR3 nucleotides read TGTGCCAGCAGCCCCCAGGCTAGCAGCTACGAGCAGTACTTC.

V gene TRBV9 combines with J gene TRBJ1-1, with 8 bases that match TRBD1. Germline values: CDR1 SGDLS, CDR2 YYNGEE. V lost 0 bases, J lost 3 bases, and 4 bases stayed unmatched. CDR3 length: 15 amino acids. CDR3: CASSVGLGQDTEAFF. The CDR3 bases are TGTGCCAGCAGCGTAGGTCTGGGACAGGACACTGAAGCTTTCTTT.

This sequence joins TRBV4-1 and TRBJ1-3; D perhaps matches TRBD1 (5 bases). The CDR3 totals 17 residues. Trimming removed 0 bases from V and 7 bases from J, with 19 bases in between. CDR1 is MGHRA, CDR2 YSYEKL, per germline. The CDR3: CASSQEGTFGLGNTIYF. DNA of the CDR3: TGCGCCAGCAGCCAAGAAGGGACCTTTGGACTAGGGAACACCATATATTTT.

This chain links TRBV10-3 with TRBJ2-7, with a weak D call TRBD2 (6 bases). V was trimmed by 1 base and J by 1 base, leaving 11 bases between them. Germline CDR1 and CDR2: ENHRY and SYGVKD. The CDR3 extends over 15 amino acids. CDR3 residues: CAISELPGESYEQYF. The DNA for the CDR3 is TGTGCCATCAGTGAGTTACCGGGAGAATCCTACGAGCAGTACTTC.

The rearrangement joins TRBV13 to TRBJ2-1; D might be TRBD1 (6 bases). The CDR3 totals 15 residues. V was pared by 3 bases and J by 5 bases, with 14 bases between. Per germline, CDR1 PRHDT and CDR2 FYEKMQ (reference sequence). CDR3 in amino acids: CASSLWSDRDNEQFF. The CDR3 DNA is TGTGCCAGCAGCTTGTGGTCGGACAGAGACAATGAGCAGTTCTTC.

The rearrangement joins TRBV10-3 to TRBJ1-6, with 10 positions matching TRBD1. This CDR3 has 15 amino acids. Germline CDR1 and CDR2: ENHRY and SYGVKD. J gave up 9 bases and V 6 bases, and 8 bases lay outside the gene matches. CDR3 DNA: TGTGCCATCAGCGCCTTGACAGGGGGCGCTTCACCCCTCCACTTT. This gives the protein CAISALTGGASPLHF.

Regarding this clone: This specimen includes other DNA sequences encoding the same CDR3. The rearrangement joins TRBV12-5 to TRBJ1-3; D call uncertain. The germline CDR1 and CDR2 sequences are LGHNT and FRNRAP. Trimming took off 6 bases at V and 10 bases at J, with 16 bases between the two ends. This CDR3 spans 13 amino acids. CDR3 coding DNA: TGTGCTAGTGGCCCTGAACTAGGGAATACCATATATTTT. Its protein is CASGPELGNTIYF.

The CDR3 DNA follows: TGTGCCAGCTCACCCCTGGGACTCCCCGGGCGGACTGAAGCTTTCTTT. Translated: CASSPLGLPGRTEAFF. The chain is built from TRBV18 and TRBJ1-1; maybe TRBD1 (5 bases). Per germline, CDR1 KGHSH and CDR2 LQKENI. CDR3 length: 16 amino acids. Trimming pared 3 bases from V and 5 bases from J, leaving 19 bases between.

The V and J genes are TRBV5-4 and TRBJ2-3, with a possible D match to TRBD2 (6 bases). Between the trimmed V and J ends, which lost 3 bases and 2 bases, there was a span of 22 bases. The CDR3 contains 18 residues. Germline V gene lookup returns CDR1 SGHNT and CDR2 YYREEE (reference sequence). The DNA for the CDR3 is TGTGCCAGCAGCTCACAGAGACTAGGGGTTATCGCCACAGATACGCAGTATTTT. It encodes CASSSQRLGVIATDTQYF.

V is TRBV13 and J is TRBJ1-1, with a tentative D call TRBD1 (5 bases). The CDR3 covers 14 residues. The V end was cut by 3 bases, the J end by 6 bases, with 14 bases between. Looked up from germline, CDR1 is PRHDT and CDR2 is FYEKMQ (reference sequence). The CDR3 DNA follows: TGTGCCAGCAGCTTCCTCCGGCCGGGGGCTGAAGCTTTCTTT. It specifies CASSFLRPGAEAFF.

This sequence joins TRBV19 and TRBJ2-1; 9 bases are shared with TRBD2. V dropped 5 bases and J dropped 10; count of bases not matched to a gene: 15. The CDR3 has 16 residues. Germline V gene sequence: CDR1 LNHDA, CDR2 SQIVND (reference sequence). This CDR3 reads CASSSLIQRGVVEQFF. CDR3 coding DNA: TGTGCCAGTAGTTCCCTAATTCAGCGGGGGGTCGTGGAGCAGTTCTTC.

This clone was seen only a few times. The rearrangement joins TRBV6-5 to TRBJ2-2, with D uncertain. Germline loops: CDR1 MNHEY, CDR2 SVGAGI. V dropped 2 bases and J dropped 6 bases, with 7 bases sitting between them. The CDR3 extends over 13 amino acids. CDR3 amino acids: CASSYGDPGELFF. DNA of the CDR3: TGTGCCAGCAGTTACGGAGATCCCGGGGAGCTGTTTTTT.

This clone was seen only once. The rearrangement links TRBV11-3 to TRBJ2-3; possibly TRBD2 for D (6 bases). The CDR3 loop spans 12 amino acids. Germline CDR1 SGHNT, CDR2 YENEEA. Trimming stripped 3 bases from V and 5 bases from J, with 6 bases between. The CDR3, as DNA: TGTGCCAGCAGCTTTAGCGGAGATACGCAGTATTTT. This encodes CASSFSGDTQYF.

This chain joins TRBV14 and TRBJ1-4; D may be TRBD1 (5 bases). CDR1 is SGHDN and CDR2 is FVKESK in the germline V gene. V was cut by 4 bases and J by 0 bases, with 9 bases left in between. The CDR3 is 15 amino acids. The CDR3 DNA follows: TGTGCCAGCAGCCCGAACAGGCCAACTAATGAAAAACTGTTTTTT. Its translation: CASSPNRPTNEKLFF.

This clone was counted between two and nine times. The rearrangement links TRBV7-2 to TRBJ1-6, with D unclear. Per germline, CDR1 SGHTA and CDR2 FQGNSA. V lost 0 bases and J lost 5, with 8 bases in between. The CDR3 runs 15 residues. This chain's CDR3 is CASSLAQANNSPLHF. In DNA, the CDR3 is TGTGCCAGCAGCTTAGCGCAGGCTAATAATTCACCCCTCCACTTT. The variable domain in full, with the rest retrieved from reference TRBV7-2 and TRBJ1-6, is GAGVSQSPSNKVTEKGKDVELRCDPISGHTALYWYRQSLGQGLEFLIYFQGNSAPDKSGLPSDRFSAERTGGSVSTLTIQRTQQEDSAVYLCASSLAQANNSPLHFGNGTRLTVT.

This clone has a handful of counts. V usage is TRBV5-6 and J usage is TRBJ2-3, with TRBD2 matching over 8 bases. This CDR3 spans 15 amino acids. Germline trimming cut 3 bases from V and 2 bases from J; bases unmatched to any gene: 5. Looked up from germline, CDR1 is SGHDT and CDR2 is YYEEEE. CDR3 bases: TGTGCCAGCAGCTCTGGGACTAGGCCCACAGATACGCAGTATTTT. Its translation: CASSSGTRPTDTQYF.

This clone was found a few times. J is TRBJ2-3 and V is TRBV6-1, with 9 bases lining up with TRBD1. After removal of 6 bases from V and 6 bases from J, the junction contained 10 bases not matched to a gene. In germline, CDR1 is MNHNS, CDR2 SASEGT. This CDR3 has 15 residues. This CDR3 is CASRDYRGRGDTQYF. CDR3 in DNA: TGTGCCAGCAGGGATTACAGGGGGCGCGGGGATACGCAGTATTTT.

The sample holds a few counts of this clone. The V call is TRBV6-1, the J call TRBJ1-1, with D hard to call. Trimming stripped 7 bases from V and 2 bases from J, with 8 bases between. The CDR3 is 12 residues long. Per germline, CDR1 MNHNS and CDR2 SASEGT. DNA of the CDR3: TGTGCCAGCACGGTTTTAAACACTGAAGCTTTCTTT. It yields the protein CASTVLNTEAFF.

The chain is built from TRBV9 and TRBJ2-1, with D possibly TRBD2 on 6 matching bases. The CDR3 runs 14 residues. The V and J ends lost 0 bases and 9 bases respectively, with 13 bases between them. Germline V gives CDR1 SGDLS, CDR2 YYNGEE. As DNA, the CDR3 is TGTGCCAGCAGCGTAGGGTGGGGGGTTGGTGAGCAGTTCTTC. Protein: CASSVGWGVGEQFF.